This TCR beta chain was sequenced for a study of T cell responses to AZD1222 COVID-19 vaccine. Study as a whole: Second-dose intervals of approximately 4 or approximately 12 weeks were pooled.

Profiling relied on immunoSEQ multiplex PCR, and the TCRdb table lists in-frame clones only, not all of them. This repertoire shows around 50,000 clones, around 80% found once; its top ten account for roughly 10%. V was trimmed by 1 base and J by 5 bases, leaving 9 bases between them. The CDR3 contains 13 residues. Germline V gene data show CDR1 as KGHSH and CDR2 as LQKENI. Sequencing used peripheral blood, obtained on day 0 of AZD1222 vaccination. The chain carries TRBV18 and TRBJ2-7; D is perhaps TRBD2 (6 bases). This TCR derives from an adult in good health. As DNA, the CDR3 is TGTGCCAGCTCACCACGGGAGGTACACGAGCAGTACTTC. Its protein is CASSPREVHEQYF.